The source of this TCR beta chain is a study of blood T cell repertoires in COVID-19 (TCRdb year 2020). Context from the whole study: Samples from collaborators originated in the United States, Italy and Spain and spanned both the acute and convalescent phases of COVID-19. The repertoires were released in a freely available public database meant as a resource for research on the immune response to SARS-CoV-2. Where available, HLA class I and class II types were obtained from metadata supplied by the sample provider rather than from assay-based typing. The samples were drawn from the first 160 participants of the ongoing ImmuneRACE study and from 1,254 subjects provided by 6 global collaborators. The material from the prospective study consisted of cDNA or gDNA derived from T cells, B-cell-depleted T cells, or PBMCs. Nearly every sample came with metadata listing a de-identified subject ID, COVID-19 status, age in years and sex. Subjects who had been exposed to COVID-19, were actively infected with it, or had recovered from it provided the deeply sampled blood TCRbeta repertoires that made up the dataset. The paper as a whole reports these results and caveats: Clinical and demographic metadata were provided uncurated, with the amount varying by source and participant.

To note about this clone: Its antigen target is currently unknown. There are no base qualities to consult, and no much larger clone falls within one base.

The CDR3, cysteine through phenylalanine, is 12 amino acids long. Only the CDR3 portion is preserved as DNA: 36 bases, with reading frame beginning at the first base. Between the V and J ends, shortened by 7 bases and 8 bases respectively, the junction contains 12 bases. Each collaborating institution followed its own protocols to collect whole blood in K2EDTA tubes. For TCRbeta analysis, collaborators shipped samples in one of three forms: frozen whole blood, isolated PBMCs, or DNA extracted from either of those sample types. TCRbeta CDR3 regions were amplified from genomic DNA by means of the immunoSEQ Assay, a bias-controlled multiplex PCR. From the authors' description of their analysis: Within the assay, amplification of reference gene primers was used to estimate how many nucleated cells each sample contained. Sequence reads were collapsed and filtered to measure the absolute abundance of every unique TCRbeta CDR3 rearrangement. For each sample, productive Simpson clonality was calculated by taking the square root of Simpson's diversity index across productive rearrangements. This is the immuneACCESS table as TCRdb keeps it, with only in-frame sequences that have V and J called. A part of the clones is gone; compared with another copy, unresolved V genes explain less than half, and the rest is unexplained. V and J calls and clone size are copied from that table; D and trimming were computed from the DNA. The sample table lists 200,000 or so clones, roughly 90% of them with a count of one. 1.9% of the sample comes from the top ten.

The sequence was obtained from a man aged 35 to 55 with active or convalescent COVID-19. Input material: peripheral blood. Rearrangement joined TRBV12-3 or TRBV12-4 to TRBJ2-1; a weak D assignment points to TRBD2 (5 bases agree). The CDR3 is CASTYGEDEQFF. The nucleotide sequence reads as follows: TGTGCCAGCACGTACGGGGAAGATGAGCAGTTCTTC.